The 17 T cell receptor beta chains given below trace back to one sample, sequenced in a study of Graves' ophthalmopathy and Graves' hyperthyroidism (dated by TCRdb to 2016 to 2018). The instrument given in TCRdb is Illumina HiSeq 2000. For repertoire sequencing, TCR beta CDR3 regions were amplified from RNA transcripts. The first round of RT-PCR was done with HTBI primers and the Qiagen OneStep RT-PCR kit, and was followed by a second round of multiplex PCR, then size selection and purification. TCRdb handled the public reads itself, with Q25 trimming in fastp and clone calling in MiXCR, and kept productive beta chains. Rows matching on CDR3 protein sequence are summarized as one entry with the most common DNA and genes. The sample table contains 400,000 or so distinct CDR3 sequences; only one count was recorded for approximately 15% of them. Approximately 7% of the sample goes to the ten largest clones.

Sequencing input: peripheral blood. The origin of the receptors is a woman between 18 and 29 years old with stable Graves' hyperthyroidism. Donor details come from another sample of the same person, matched by shared clones.

This clonotype was detected ten times or more. This sequence joins TRBV5-1 and TRBJ2-2; D is unresolved. The CDR3 loop spans 14 amino acids. Trimming shortened V by 0 bases and J by 5 bases, and 8 bases separated the two germline ends. The germline V gene has CDR1 SGHRS and CDR2 YFSETQ. CDR3 coding DNA: TGCGCCAGCAGCTTGGGTGCGACAACCGGGGAGCTGTTTTTT. This gives the protein CASSLGATTGELFF.

Regarding this clonotype: This may be a read error, as it is one base from a much larger clone. The chain carries TRBV7-9 and TRBJ2-7, with TRBD1 matching 7 bases. This CDR3 region has 15 residues. The germline CDR1 and CDR2 sequences are SEHNR and FQNEAQ (reference sequence). The DNA for the CDR3 is TGTGCCAGCTGCTTAATAAGGGGGCCGACGGAGGAGCAGTACTTC. As protein: CASCLIRGPTEEQYF.

This clonotype has at least ten counts. Here the CDR3 reads CASSVGGMTEAFF. Here the CDR3 DNA reads TGTGCCAGCAGCGTGGGGGGCATGACTGAAGCTTTCTTT. The V gene is TRBV9, the J gene TRBJ1-1; weak D call: TRBD1 (6 bases). Germline V gene sequence: CDR1 SGDLS, CDR2 YYNGEE. The V and J ends lost 2 bases and 5 bases respectively, with 10 bases between them. The CDR3 is 13 amino acids.

This clonotype has at least ten counts. This chain uses TRBV14 with TRBJ2-2, with D possibly called TRBD1 or TRBD2 (5 bases each). This CDR3 has 14 residues. The germline V and J ends were trimmed by 3 bases and 4 bases, with 9 bases remaining between them. Germline loops: CDR1 SGHDN, CDR2 FVKESK. Written as DNA, the CDR3 is TGTGCCAGCAGCCAGGGACGGTCCACCGGGGAGCTGTTTTTT. Encoded protein: CASSQGRSTGELFF.

The V gene is TRBV6-2 or TRBV6-3, the J gene TRBJ1-2; 8 nucleotides align to TRBD1. V shed 6 bases and J 4 bases; nucleotides not matched to a gene: 4. The CDR3 has 13 residues. Per germline, CDR1 MNHEY and CDR2 SVGEGT. As DNA, the CDR3 is TGTGCCAGCAGCATGACAGGGGTCTATGGCTACACCTTC. It encodes CASSMTGVYGYTF.

This clonotype has at least ten counts. V is TRBV20-1 and J is TRBJ2-7, with D unresolved. The CDR3 consists of 12 residues. V lost 3 bases and J 6 bases, leaving 12 bases between the germline ends. Germline lookup yields CDR1 DFQATT and CDR2 SNEGSKA (reference sequence). The CDR3 reads CSASLRVGEQYF. Written as DNA, the CDR3 is TGCAGTGCTAGTCTCCGGGTTGGCGAGCAGTACTTC.

The table lists this clonotype with many counts. The J gene is TRBJ2-4, the V gene TRBV12-3 or TRBV12-4, with 8 bases that match TRBD2. CDR3 length equals 15 residues. The J segment lost 9 bases and the V segment lost 1 base, leaving 8 bases of the junction unmatched. The CDR3 DNA reads TGTGCCAGCAGTTTAGATGGGACTAGTTTCGTCATTCAGTACTTC. The encoded protein is CASSLDGTSFVIQYF.

The chain joins TRBV7-8 to TRBJ1-2, with TRBD1 identical over 9 bases. Trimming cost V 1 base and J 7 bases; bases outside gene matches: 4. CDR1 SGHVS and CDR2 FQNEAQ come from the germline V gene. There are 14 residues in the CDR3. The CDR3 reads CASSLGDRVAGYTF. In DNA, the CDR3 is TGTGCCAGCAGCTTAGGGGACAGGGTTGCTGGCTACACCTTC.

The V gene is TRBV27, the J gene TRBJ2-2, with 8 bases identical to TRBD1. The CDR3 is 15 residues long. Germline assignment: CDR1 MNHEY and CDR2 SMNVEV (reference sequence). The ends lost 6 bases at V and 6 bases at J; junction bases unmatched: 9. CDR3 residues: CASRKQGVGPGELFF. The CDR3 region has the DNA TGTGCCAGCAGGAAACAGGGGGTGGGTCCCGGGGAGCTGTTTTTT.

This sequence joins TRBV19 and TRBJ2-7, with 8 bases identical to TRBD1. The germline CDR1 and CDR2 sequences are LNHDA and SQIVND (reference sequence). CDR3 length: 14 residues. The J segment lost 3 bases and the V segment lost 3 bases, leaving 4 bases of the junction unmatched. CDR3 coding DNA: TGTGCCAGTAGTATCGGACAGGGTAGCTACGAGCAGTACGTC. Translating it yields CASSIGQGSYEQYV.

The sample holds many counts of this clonotype. This chain links TRBV10-3 with TRBJ1-1; a possible D gene is TRBD1 (6 bases). Trimming pared 10 bases from V and 8 bases from J, leaving 14 bases between. Germline CDR1 reads ENHRY; CDR2 reads SYGVKD. CDR3 length: 11 amino acids. CDR3 sequence (DNA): TGTGCCACGAACTCCGACAGGGAAGCTTTCTTT. It codes for CATNSDREAFF.

This clonotype was seen repeatedly, ten times or more. The CDR3 DNA reads as TGTGCCAGCACTCAGACAGGGGTGAAGCAGCCCCAGCATTTT. The encoded protein is CASTQTGVKQPQHF. The genes are TRBV12-3 or TRBV12-4 and TRBJ1-5; 8 bases agree with TRBD1. The ends lost 7 bases at V and 7 bases at J; junction bases unmatched: 9. The CDR3 sequence is 14 residues long.

The sample holds many counts of this clonotype. The chain uses TRBV24-1 and TRBJ2-7, with unresolved D. CDR3 length: 11 amino acids. Per the germline V gene, CDR1 is KGHDR and CDR2 is SFDVKD. V lost 7 bases, J lost 4 bases, and 7 bases lay in between. CDR3 DNA sequence: TGTGCCACCAGCGACGGGTACGAGCAGTACTTC. It codes for CATSDGYEQYF.

This clonotype has more than one count but fewer than ten. J is TRBJ2-1 and V is TRBV5-1, with TRBD2 identical over 7 bases. The V and J ends lost 5 bases and 6 bases, in that order; junction bases with no gene match: 2. The germline V gene encodes CDR1 SGHRS and CDR2 YFSETQ. The length of the CDR3 is 12 residues. The CDR3 sequence: CASRWGGNEQFF. The CDR3 DNA reads as TGCGCCAGCAGGTGGGGGGGCAATGAGCAGTTCTTC.

This clonotype appeared many times. V gene TRBV6-1 combines with J gene TRBJ1-1; D call uncertain. V was clipped by 7 bases and J by 3 bases, with 12 bases between them. The length of the CDR3 is 13 residues. CDR1 and CDR2 from the germline V gene are MNHNS and SASEGT. CDR3 loop: CASTAGFDTEAFF. The CDR3 DNA is TGTGCCAGCACGGCAGGTTTTGACACTGAAGCTTTCTTT.

On this clonotype itself: Since a much larger clone is just one base distant, this may be a read error. The V call is TRBV27, the J call TRBJ1-6; D is unclear. From germline, CDR1 is MNHEY and CDR2 SMNVEV (reference sequence). The CDR3 length is 14 residues. CDR3 coding DNA: TGTGCCAGCAGTACCCCTCGACGAAATTCACACCTCCACTTT. Protein product: CASSTPRRNSHLHF.

This clonotype was picked up many times. J is TRBJ1-3 and V is TRBV12-3 or TRBV12-4; D remains unclear. V was shortened by 1 base and J by 0 bases, with 10 bases between the two germline ends. The length of the CDR3 is 16 residues. The CDR3 bases are TGTGCCAGCAGTTTAGGAAAAGGAAACTCTGGAAACACCATATATTTT. Its translation: CASSLGKGNSGNTIYF.